Shown below are 9 T cell receptor beta chains from a single sample sequenced in a study of cytomegalovirus exposure and HLA in healthy donors. PCR primers comprised 60 Vbeta and 13 Jbeta primers. Here immunoSEQ multiplex PCR was the method, and the copy in TCRdb shows in-frame clones only, minus some. The sample has under 200,000 clones; 65% to 85% are singletons. The sequenced material came from PBMCs. Every receptor here comes from a woman between 45 and 65 years old in good health and CMV-seropositive.

The genes are TRBV5-1 and TRBJ2-1; TRBD1 is a possible D gene (5 bases). The CDR3 length is 14 residues. V dropped 4 bases and J dropped 8 bases, with 16 bases sitting between them. Germline assignment: CDR1 SGHRS and CDR2 YFSETQ. The CDR3 is CASSTTAFLDEQFF. CDR3 nucleotide sequence: TGCGCCAGCAGCACGACAGCGTTTTTGGATGAGCAGTTCTTC.

The rearrangement joins TRBV7-9 to TRBJ1-3; D gene uncertain. The CDR3 length is 17 residues. The germline V and J ends were trimmed by 5 bases and 1 base, with 18 bases remaining between them. Germline-derived CDR1 and CDR2 are SEHNR and FQNEAQ (reference sequence). DNA for the CDR3: TGTGCCAGCAGCCACTGGACTGCAGTACCTTCTGGAAACACCATATATTTT. It specifies CASSHWTAVPSGNTIYF.

The count of this clone is one. The rearrangement joins TRBV30 to TRBJ2-7, with TRBD2 matching over 8 bases. This CDR3 spans 11 amino acids. CDR1 is GTSNPN, CDR2 SVGIG, per germline (reference sequence). J was trimmed by 2 bases and V by 7 bases; bases with no gene match: 1. The CDR3 reads CAFGGAYEQYF. The CDR3 nucleotides are TGTGCCTTCGGGGGGGCCTACGAGCAGTACTTC.

This sequence joins TRBV7-6 and TRBJ2-7; the D gene is possibly TRBD2 (5 bases). Trimming removed 1 base at V and 1 base at J, with 8 bases between. Germline loops: CDR1 SGHVS, CDR2 FNYEAQ. The CDR3 has 14 amino acids. CDR3 loop: CASSLDGGSYEQYF. The CDR3 nucleotides are TGTGCCAGCAGCTTAGACGGCGGGTCCTACGAGCAGTACTTC.

The genes are TRBV5-1 and TRBJ1-2; 9 nucleotides align to TRBD1. Germline trimming cut 4 bases from V and 4 bases from J; bases unmatched to any gene: 5. The CDR3 length is 14 residues. Germline V gene sequence: CDR1 SGHRS, CDR2 YFSETQ. This CDR3 is CASSTGTGTYGYTF. DNA for the CDR3: TGCGCCAGCAGCACCGGGACAGGGACCTATGGCTACACCTTC.

The chain is built from TRBV21-1 and TRBJ2-7; the table assigns TRBD2, which was not confirmed against the DNA. TRBV21-1 counts as a pseudogene. There are 15 residues in the CDR3. CDR3: CASISSGAGAYEQYF. The DNA of the CDR3 is TGTGCCAGCATCTCATCTGGAGCGGGGGCCTACGAGCAGTACTTC.

The V call is TRBV30, the J call TRBJ1-1; 9 bases align to TRBD1. CDR3 length equals 14 residues. The ends lost 3 bases at V and 6 bases at J; junction bases unmatched: 8. The V gene's germline CDR1 is GTSNPN and CDR2 SVGIG (reference sequence). CDR3 in amino acids: CAWRRWTGAPEAFF. CDR3 bases: TGTGCCTGGAGGCGGTGGACAGGGGCGCCTGAAGCTTTCTTT.

Here the CDR3 DNA reads TGCGCCAGCAGCCAACCGGGGGGTACCGGGGAGCTGTTTTTT. Translating gives CASSQPGGTGELFF. The chain uses TRBV4-1 and TRBJ2-2, with 7 bases lining up with TRBD2. The V gene's germline CDR1 is MGHRA and CDR2 YSYEKL. The CDR3 sequence is 14 residues long. V gave up 2 bases and J gave up 5 bases; unmatched junction bases: 2.

This clone has just a few counts. This sequence joins TRBV5-1 and TRBJ1-1, with a weak D call TRBD1 (5 bases). Looked up from germline, CDR1 is SGHRS and CDR2 is YFSETQ. Between the trimmed V and J ends, which lost 5 bases and 4 bases, there was a span of 15 bases. This CDR3 spans 14 amino acids. As DNA, the CDR3 is TGCGCCAGCAGTCAGACGGTTGGGGCCACTGAAGCTTTCTTT. This sequence encodes CASSQTVGATEAFF.